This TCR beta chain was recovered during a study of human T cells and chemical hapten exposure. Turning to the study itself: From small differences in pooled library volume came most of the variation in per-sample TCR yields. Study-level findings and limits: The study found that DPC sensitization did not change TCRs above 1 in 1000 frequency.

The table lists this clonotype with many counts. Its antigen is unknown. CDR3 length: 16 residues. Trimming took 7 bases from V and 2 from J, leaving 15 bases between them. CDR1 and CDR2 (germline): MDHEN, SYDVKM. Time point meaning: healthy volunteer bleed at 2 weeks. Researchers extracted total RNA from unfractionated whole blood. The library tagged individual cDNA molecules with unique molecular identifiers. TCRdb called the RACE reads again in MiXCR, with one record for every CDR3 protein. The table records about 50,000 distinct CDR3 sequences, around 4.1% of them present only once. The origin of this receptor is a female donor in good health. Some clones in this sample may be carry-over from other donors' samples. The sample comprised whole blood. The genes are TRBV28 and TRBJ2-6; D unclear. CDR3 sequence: CASTPGPSTGANVLTF. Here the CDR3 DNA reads TGTGCCAGCACTCCTGGGCCGTCCACTGGGGCCAACGTCCTGACTTTC.